The text below deals with one TCR beta chain. This sample includes further DNA sequences coding for the same CDR3. Expressed TCRB transcripts were sequenced, since all the RNA that had been isolated was reverse transcribed. Profiled with immunoSEQ multiplex PCR; TCRdb holds only in-frame clones, not every one. The sample has around 300,000 clones; roughly 11% are singletons. The entry originates in a study of beta chain features in type 1 diabetes. The germline V gene encodes CDR1 SGHRS and CDR2 YFSETQ. V trimming: 2 bases; J trimming: 0 bases; junction bases outside the gene matches: 1. The CDR3 has 16 residues.

This receptor was obtained from a woman younger than 45 in good health. The specimen sequenced was naive CD4+ T cells from blood. The chain joins TRBV5-1 to TRBJ2-1; TRBD2 matches at 11 bases. The CDR3, as DNA: TGCGCCAGCAGCTTAACTAGCGGGAGCTCCTACAATGAGCAGTTCTTC. Encoded protein: CASSLTSGSSYNEQFF.